The 10 T cell receptor beta chains below come from one sample, sequenced in a study of molecular identifiers for immune sequencing clone quantification. TCRdb fed the PCR reads into MiXCR, producing one record per CDR3 protein. This sample has fewer than 70,000 distinct CDR3 sequences, with over 15% found just once. The sequencing input was naive CD8+ T cells from blood, with Jurkat cell RNA spiked in. The sample's subset: FACS-sorted CD8+CD4-CCR7+CD45RA+ naive T cells. Receptors originate from a human donor in good health. Some libraries in this study had Jurkat cell RNA spiked in.

This CDR3 is CASSNGTYEQYF. In DNA form, the CDR3 reads TGTGCCAGCAGTAACGGGACGTACGAGCAGTACTTC. The rearrangement uses TRBV6-6 and TRBJ2-7, with D perhaps matching TRBD1 or TRBD2 (5 bases each). CDR1 is MNHNY, CDR2 SVGAGI, per germline (reference sequence). Trimming left V 5 bases short and J 4 bases short, with 9 bases between. This CDR3 spans 12 amino acids.

V and J are TRBV7-2 and TRBJ1-4, with a weak D call TRBD1 (6 bases). Trimming shortened V by 1 base and J by 9 bases, and 18 bases separated the two germline ends. The CDR3 runs 16 residues. CDR1 and CDR2 (germline): SGHTA, FQGNSA. CDR3 loop: CASSLVPLEQGKKLFF. CDR3 sequence (DNA): TGTGCCAGCAGCTTAGTTCCCCTTGAACAGGGTAAAAAACTGTTTTTT. The complete variable domain, with remaining parts taken from reference TRBV7-2 and TRBJ1-4, reads GAGVSQSPSNKVTEKGKDVELRCDPISGHTALYWYRQSLGQGLEFLIYFQGNSAPDKSGLPSDRFSAERTGGSVSTLTIQRTQQEDSAVYLCASSLVPLEQGKKLFFGSGTQLSVL.

In regard to this clonotype: A much larger clonotype is one base distant, so this may be a read error. This rearrangement joins TRBV7-9 to TRBJ2-7; 7 bases are shared with TRBD2. Germline-derived CDR1 and CDR2 are SEHNR and FQNEAQ (reference sequence). This CDR3 has 13 amino acids. The CDR3 DNA reads as TGTGCCAGCAGGTACCAGGGAGGGAACGAGCAGTGCTTC. It translates to CASRYQGGNEQCF. Filled out from reference TRBV7-9 and TRBJ2-7, the complete variable domain reads DTGVSQNPRHKITKRGQNVTFRCDPISEHNRLYWYRQTLGQGPEFLTYFQNEAQLEKSRLLSDRFSAERPKGSFSTLEIQRTEQGDSAMYLCASRYQGGNEQCFGPGTRLTVT.

A note on this clonotype: Without the conserved terminal phenylalanine or tryptophan, this CDR3 likely stems from a read error. No DNA is shown, since the ends of the CDR3 on it are uncertain; the CDR3 is the one TCRdb lists. The gene calls are TRBV5-8 and TRBJ2-7. The germline V gene encodes CDR1 SGHTS and CDR2 YDEGEE. Counting both end residues, the CDR3 totals 10 amino acids. The chain's CDR3 is CASSLYLTDL.

This clonotype was picked up many times. This rearrangement joins TRBV11-2 to TRBJ2-7; D gene unclear. CDR1 SGHAT and CDR2 FQNNGV come from the germline V gene. The V gene lost 1 base and the J gene lost 6 bases, with 10 bases spanning the gap. The length of the CDR3 is 13 residues. The CDR3 bases are TGTGCCAGCAGCTTAGCACCCGGGTTCGAGCAGTACTTC. This encodes CASSLAPGFEQYF.

In its sample, this clonotype was seen many times. The chain uses TRBV27 and TRBJ2-7; 10 nucleotides match TRBD2. V gave up 0 bases and J gave up 3 bases; unmatched junction bases: 2. Germline V lookup: CDR1 MNHEY, CDR2 SMNVEV (reference sequence). The CDR3 sequence is 15 residues long. For the CDR3, the DNA is TGTGCCAGCAGTTTATCCCCTAGCGGGAGCTACGAGCAGTACTTC. Its protein product is CASSLSPSGSYEQYF.

About this clonotype itself: A much larger clone is a single base away; this may be a read error. The chain employs TRBV12-3 or TRBV12-4 and TRBJ2-2; D not resolved. The CDR3 consists of 16 residues. V was shortened by 6 bases and J by 4 bases, with 18 bases between the two germline ends. Here the CDR3 reads CASRTPEGFITGELFF. CDR3 in DNA: TGTGCCAGCAGGACTCCCGAAGGTTTTATCACCGGGGAGCTGTTTTTT.

The rearrangement links TRBV24-1 to TRBJ2-3, with 12 bases identical to TRBD2. The ends lost 3 bases at V and 4 bases at J; junction bases unmatched: 7. The CDR3 totals 17 residues. The V gene's germline CDR1 is KGHDR and CDR2 SFDVKD. The CDR3 DNA is TGTGCCACCAGTGATATGTCTAGCGGGAGGGGGGCAGATACGCAGTATTTT. Protein: CATSDMSSGRGADTQYF.

This clonotype was seen a few times. No conserved phenylalanine or tryptophan is present at the end of the CDR3, so a read error is the likely explanation. The chain recombines TRBV29-1 with TRBJ1-2, with D tentatively TRBD1 (6 bases). Trimming pared 5 bases from V and 2 bases from J, leaving 12 bases between. CDR1 is SQVTM, CDR2 ANQGSEA, per germline. This CDR3 is built from 13 residues. The CDR3 loop reads CSVPGGRNYGYTL. The DNA for the CDR3 is TGCAGCGTTCCGGGGGGCAGAAACTATGGCTACACCCTC.

This clonotype was seen many times. This sequence joins TRBV19 and TRBJ2-1; D is unresolved. Germline CDR1 reads LNHDA; CDR2 reads SQIVND (reference sequence). This CDR3 is built from 13 residues. Trimming shortened V by 2 bases and J by 6 bases, and 8 bases separated the two germline ends. The CDR3 coding sequence is TGTGCCAGTAGTATAATCGCGACCAATGAGCAGTTCTTC. Its translation: CASSIIATNEQFF.